This passage covers 23 T cell receptor beta chains from one sample sequenced in a study of monozygotic twins with inflammatory bowel disease. TCRdb processed the 5' RACE reads again and assigns one entry to each CDR3 protein, with no DNA. The listing contains tens of thousands of distinct CDR3 sequences. Input material: blood. Receptor source: a human donor with ulcerative colitis or Crohn's disease, or a healthy co-twin of an affected twin (not recorded which).

V gene TRBV3-1 combines with J gene TRBJ1-2. Germline CDR1 LGHDT, CDR2 YNNKEL (reference sequence). The CDR3 totals 18 residues. The chain's CDR3 is CASSQDGGWAGGSYGYTF.

V gene TRBV12-2 combines with J gene TRBJ1-1. TRBV12-2 is a recognized pseudogene. This CDR3 has 11 residues. The CDR3 here is CASRSGHEAFF.

V and J are TRBV10-3 and TRBJ2-1; the TRBD2 assignment by TCRdb is unverifiable without DNA. Germline V gene data show CDR1 as ENHRY and CDR2 as SYGVKD. This CDR3 region has 17 residues. The chain's CDR3 is CAIGLAGGSSSYNEQFF.

V usage is TRBV7-2 and J usage is TRBJ1-1. This CDR3 is built from 15 residues. CDR1 SGHTA and CDR2 FQGNSA come from the germline V gene. The CDR3 loop reads CASSLAGRTNTEAFF.

The rearrangement uses TRBV20-1 and TRBJ2-1; no DNA is available, so the TRBD1 call from TCRdb remains unchecked. The germline gives CDR1 DFQATT, CDR2 SNEGSKA (reference sequence). This CDR3 is built from 17 residues. CDR3 region: CSARGLGEGGHYNEQFF.

V usage is TRBV18 and J usage is TRBJ2-7. CDR3 size: 16 residues. CDR1 is KGHSH, CDR2 LQKENI, per germline. The CDR3 protein is CASSPPLTGAPYEQYF.

This chain links TRBV20-1 with TRBJ2-7; no DNA is available, so the TRBD1 call from TCRdb remains unchecked. The CDR3 is 18 residues long. Germline V CDR1 and CDR2: DFQATT, SNEGSKA (reference sequence). CDR3 sequence reads: CSARDRIVGSRAGVEQYF.

V gene TRBV10-3 combines with J gene TRBJ2-3; TCRdb reports TRBD1, a call that lacks DNA to check it against. CDR3 size: 14 residues. CDR1 and CDR2 from the germline V gene are ENHRY and SYGVKD. The CDR3 reads CAIHPGTGTDTQYF.

This sequence joins TRBV11-2 and TRBJ2-1; lacking DNA, the TRBD2 call made by TCRdb goes unchecked. CDR1 and CDR2 (germline): SGHAT, FQNNGV. The CDR3 loop spans 15 amino acids. CDR3 protein: CASRPSGGAGNEQFF.

The V gene is TRBV2, the J gene TRBJ1-4. Per the germline V gene, CDR1 is SNHLY and CDR2 is FYNNEI. The CDR3 is 14 amino acids. Here the CDR3 reads CASKGERDNEKLFF.

The chain combines TRBV5-5 with TRBJ2-2; TCRdb designates TRBD2, a call that cannot be tested without DNA. Germline V gives CDR1 SGHKS, CDR2 YYEKEE (reference sequence). The CDR3 is made up of 15 amino acids. The CDR3 sequence is CASTPESLFTGELFF.

The CDR3 region is CAISWAGELFF. V gene TRBV10-3 combines with J gene TRBJ2-2. The CDR3 is made up of 11 amino acids. Germline CDR1 ENHRY, CDR2 SYGVKD.

The CDR3 sequence is CASRLGGGGPIANEKLFF. V and J are TRBV11-2 and TRBJ1-4. CDR3 length: 18 residues. Per the germline V gene, CDR1 is SGHAT and CDR2 is FQNNGV.

The V and J genes are TRBV2 and TRBJ2-3; TCRdb's D call of TRBD1 is untestable without DNA. The CDR3 is made up of 16 amino acids. Germline V CDR1 and CDR2: SNHLY, FYNNEI. The CDR3 is CASIGNLAPGTDTQYF. Complete variable domain (other parts from reference TRBV2 and TRBJ2-3): EPEVTQTPSHQVTQMGQEVILRCVPISNHLYFYWYRQILGQKVEFLVSFYNNEISEKSEIFDDQFSVERPDGSNFTLKIRSTKLEDSAMYFCASIGNLAPGTDTQYFGPGTRLTVL.

The chain is built from TRBV21-1 and TRBJ1-5; TCRdb calls TRBD1, which cannot be checked without DNA. TRBV21-1 is a pseudogene. The CDR3 is 22 amino acids. This CDR3 is CASSSHAMGSRDRVTSNQPQHF.

The gene calls are TRBV10-2 and TRBJ2-3; TCRdb gives TRBD2 as the D gene, but with no DNA this cannot be confirmed. This CDR3 contains 17 residues. CDR1 is WSHSY and CDR2 is SAAADI in the germline V gene. This CDR3 is CASIEGRRARRTDTQYF.

The CDR3 loop is CASSLALRGSNTGELFF. This chain uses TRBV5-1 with TRBJ2-2; checking the TCRdb D call of TRBD1 is not possible without DNA. Germline V gene lookup returns CDR1 SGHRS and CDR2 YFSETQ. CDR3 size: 17 residues.

The rearrangement links TRBV20-1 to TRBJ2-1; TCRdb's D gene call, TRBD2, goes unchecked for lack of DNA. Germline values: CDR1 DFQATT, CDR2 SNEGSKA (reference sequence). CDR3 length: 16 amino acids. CDR3 region: CSAGWWRLGSYNEQFF.

J is TRBJ2-7 and V is TRBV6-5; the D call of TRBD2 rests on TCRdb alone, since no DNA is present to check it. The length of the CDR3 is 13 residues. Germline-derived CDR1 and CDR2 are MNHEY and SVGAGI. Here the CDR3 reads CASGSGGSLEQYF.

This chain links TRBV20-1 with TRBJ1-2. Germline lookup yields CDR1 DFQATT and CDR2 SNEGSKA (reference sequence). There are 15 residues in the CDR3. CDR3 sequence reads: CSARDRRSTYYGYTF.

The CDR3 reads CAISDRGPSTDTQYF. This chain joins TRBV10-3 and TRBJ2-3; TCRdb's D gene call, TRBD1, goes unchecked for lack of DNA. CDR3 length equals 15 residues. Germline V gene sequence: CDR1 ENHRY, CDR2 SYGVKD.

This CDR3 reads CASSSSRTDTQYF. This chain links TRBV7-2 with TRBJ2-3. This CDR3 region has 13 residues. CDR1 and CDR2 (germline): SGHTA, FQGNSA.

The chain uses TRBV6-1 and TRBJ2-7; TCRdb returns TRBD1, unconfirmable since there is no DNA. This CDR3 spans 15 amino acids. Germline values: CDR1 MNHNS, CDR2 SASEGT. The CDR3 region is CASSTTGESLREQYF.